These 30 T cell receptor beta chains were sequenced from one sample in a study of blood T cell repertoires in COVID-19. TCRdb keeps only in-frame clones here, not all; method: immunoSEQ multiplex PCR. The sample lists under 450,000 clones; 81% were seen once. Material: peripheral blood. The receptors come from a human donor with acute or convalescent COVID-19. The donor label of this sample is uncertain.

The chain has TRBV5-1 and TRBJ1-4, with TRBD1 matching 8 bases. Trimming cost V 1 base and J 8 bases; bases outside gene matches: 13. The CDR3 loop spans 17 amino acids. Germline CDR1 SGHRS, CDR2 YFSETQ. Here the CDR3 DNA reads TGCGCCAGCAGCTTGCCGTACGGACAGGGCGGTCGAGAAAAACTGTTTTTT. Residues: CASSLPYGQGGREKLFF.

V is TRBV15 and J is TRBJ2-5; 8 nucleotides align to TRBD1. The CDR3 consists of 16 residues. Germline CDR1 LNHNV, CDR2 YYDKDF (reference sequence). After removal of 1 base from V and 1 base from J, the junction contained 5 bases not matched to a gene. CDR3 DNA sequence: TGTGCCACCAGCAGAGGACAGGGGAGGCCCCAAGAGACCCAGTACTTC. Protein product: CATSRGQGRPQETQYF.

The chain carries TRBV10-3 and TRBJ1-5, with D perhaps matching TRBD1 (6 bases). The V gene's germline CDR1 is ENHRY and CDR2 SYGVKD. This CDR3 is built from 17 residues. Between the trimmed V and J ends, which lost 0 bases and 0 bases, there was a span of 12 bases. CDR3 nucleotide sequence: TGTGCCATCAGTGAGTCGTGGCAGGGGAATAGCAATCAGCCCCAGCATTTT. Protein sequence: CAISESWQGNSNQPQHF.

The chain couples TRBV7-7 to TRBJ1-6; TRBD1 aligns across 7 bases. The CDR3 is 16 residues long. With 8 bases clipped from V and 0 bases from J, the junction kept 7 bases outside the gene matches. Looked up from germline, CDR1 is SSHAT and CDR2 is FNYEAQ (reference sequence). In nucleotides, the CDR3 is TGTGCCAGCCCCCTAGGGGGCAGCTCCTATAATTCACCCCTCCACTTT. Amino acids: CASPLGGSSYNSPLHF. The full variable domain, with the rest looked up from reference TRBV7-7 and TRBJ1-6, is GAGVSQSPRYKVTKRGQDVTLRCDPISSHATLYWYQQALGQGPEFLTYFNYEAQPDKSGLPSDRFSAERPEGSISTLTIQRTEQRDSAMYRCASPLGGSSYNSPLHFGNGTRLTVT.

The chain employs TRBV18 and TRBJ2-6; 8 bases fit TRBD1. V lost 6 bases, J lost 0 bases, and 13 bases stayed unmatched. Germline CDR1 is KGHSH and CDR2 is LQKENI. CDR3 length equals 19 residues. CDR3 amino acids: CASSFRGRRAISGANVLTF. Here the CDR3 DNA reads TGTGCCAGCTCGTTCAGGGGGCGGCGAGCTATCTCTGGGGCCAACGTCCTGACTTTC.

The CDR3 here is CAWSVLAAGNTIYF. In DNA, the CDR3 is TGTGCCTGGAGTGTACTAGCAGCTGGAAACACCATATATTTT. The chain links TRBV30 to TRBJ1-3; D gene ambiguous. This CDR3 has 14 amino acids. Germline V gives CDR1 GTSNPN, CDR2 SVGIG (reference sequence). Trimming left V 0 bases short and J 2 bases short, with 8 bases between.

A few counts support this clone. The rearrangement uses TRBV4-1 and TRBJ1-6; D not resolved. The germline V and J ends were trimmed by 0 bases and 8 bases, with 11 bases remaining between them. This CDR3 is 15 amino acids long. CDR1 and CDR2 (germline): MGHRA, YSYEKL. CDR3 in amino acids: CASSQEITEDSPLHF. CDR3 coding DNA: TGCGCCAGCAGCCAAGAGATCACCGAGGATTCACCCCTCCACTTT.

The chain has TRBV19 and TRBJ1-1; weak D call: TRBD1 (5 bases). Germline CDR1 is LNHDA and CDR2 is SQIVND (reference sequence). The CDR3 is made up of 15 amino acids. V lost 3 bases to trimming and J lost 0 bases, with 11 bases between them. In DNA form, the CDR3 reads TGTGCCAGTAGTATCAGGGTCCCCCTGAACACTGAAGCTTTCTTT. Translated, it gives CASSIRVPLNTEAFF.

The rearrangement joins TRBV30 to TRBJ1-3; D call uncertain. Trimming removed 2 bases from V and 4 bases from J, with 18 bases in between. This CDR3 has 16 amino acids. The germline V gene encodes CDR1 GTSNPN and CDR2 SVGIG (reference sequence). Written as DNA, the CDR3 is TGTGCCTGGAGTCTAACACGGGTTTCTTCAGGAAACACCATATATTTT. It is translated as CAWSLTRVSSGNTIYF.

The chain uses TRBV3-1 (or the pseudogene TRBV3-2) and TRBJ2-5, with D possibly TRBD2 on 5 matching bases. Germline V lookup: CDR1 LGHDT, CDR2 YNNKEL (reference sequence). The CDR3 covers 15 residues. V lost 3 bases, J lost 5 bases, and 16 bases lay in between. Here the CDR3 DNA reads TGTGCCAGCAGCCACCTAGGGAGTAATAGGGAGACCCAGTACTTC. It specifies CASSHLGSNRETQYF.

This chain joins TRBV28 and TRBJ1-1, with 7 nucleotides matching TRBD1. The trim removed 3 bases at V and 10 bases at J, leaving 2 bases unmatched. This CDR3 region has 11 residues. Per germline, CDR1 MDHEN and CDR2 SYDVKM. CDR3: CASSLNRGAFF. Here the CDR3 DNA reads TGTGCCAGCAGTTTGAACAGGGGAGCTTTCTTT.

This clone was counted only a few times. The chain joins TRBV19 to TRBJ1-2, with 10 bases that match TRBD1. Losses at the gene ends were 4 bases for V and 5 bases for J; bases not matched to a gene: 10. The CDR3 extends over 16 amino acids. Germline V CDR1 and CDR2: LNHDA, SQIVND (reference sequence). CDR3 region: CASSTETGGGRYGYTF. The CDR3 DNA sequence: TGTGCCAGTAGTACAGAGACAGGGGGCGGTCGGTATGGCTACACCTTC.

The V gene is TRBV18, the J gene TRBJ1-5; D uncertain. Per germline, CDR1 KGHSH and CDR2 LQKENI. V lost 8 bases and J 7 bases, leaving 21 bases between the germline ends. This CDR3 has 15 residues. The CDR3 here is CASRLSQTRGQPQHF. In DNA form, the CDR3 reads TGTGCCAGCCGACTTTCCCAGACCCGCGGGCAGCCCCAGCATTTT. Together with reference TRBV18 and TRBJ1-5, the CDR3 gives the full variable domain: NAGVMQNPRHLVRRRGQEARLRCSPMKGHSHVYWYRQLPEEGLKFMVYLQKENIIDESGMPKERFSAEFPKEGPSILRIQQVVRGDSAAYFCASRLSQTRGQPQHFGDGTRLSIL.

This chain uses TRBV4-2 with TRBJ2-7, with D perhaps matching TRBD1 (5 bases). This CDR3 spans 15 amino acids. V was pared by 0 bases and J by 7 bases, with 16 bases between. Per germline, CDR1 LGHNA and CDR2 YNFKEQ. CDR3 residues: CASSQDLQGLGEQYF. The CDR3 DNA is TGTGCCAGCAGCCAAGATCTTCAGGGCTTGGGGGAGCAGTACTTC.

The rearrangement uses TRBV7-9 and TRBJ1-4; D perhaps matches TRBD1 (6 bases). Germline-derived CDR1 and CDR2 are SEHNR and FQNEAQ (reference sequence). V lost 6 bases, J lost 0 bases, and 11 bases lay in between. There are 15 residues in the CDR3. This chain's CDR3 is CASSLRTATNEKLFF. The CDR3 DNA reads as TGTGCCAGCAGTTTGAGGACAGCAACTAATGAAAAACTGTTTTTT. The variable domain in full, with the rest retrieved from reference TRBV7-9 and TRBJ1-4, is DTGVSQNPRHKITKRGQNVTFRCDPISEHNRLYWYRQTLGQGPEFLTYFQNEAQLEKSRLLSDRFSAERPKGSFSTLEIQRTEQGDSAMYLCASSLRTATNEKLFFGSGTQLSVL.

The chain carries TRBV3-1 (or the pseudogene TRBV3-2) and TRBJ2-2; TRBD2 agrees at 11 bases. The germline V gene encodes CDR1 LGHDT and CDR2 YNNKEL (reference sequence). The CDR3 has 16 amino acids. Losses at the gene ends were 4 bases for V and 5 bases for J; bases not matched to a gene: 6. In DNA form, the CDR3 reads TGTGCCAGCAGCCGGATAGCTAGCGGGAGGACCGGGGAGCTGTTTTTT. Protein: CASSRIASGRTGELFF.

The J gene is TRBJ1-4, the V gene TRBV12-2; the tabulated D call, TRBD1, remains unverified against the DNA. TRBV12-2 is annotated as a pseudogene. This CDR3 is built from 17 residues. The CDR3 protein is CASRLVLYRDRGEKLFF. For the CDR3, the DNA is TGTGCAAGTCGCTTAGTGCTCTACCGGGACAGAGGGGAAAAACTGTTTTTT.

V gene TRBV5-6 combines with J gene TRBJ1-4, with a possible D match to TRBD1 (6 bases). The V gene lost 4 bases and the J gene lost 7 bases, with 14 bases spanning the gap. The CDR3 runs 14 residues. Germline CDR1 is SGHDT and CDR2 is YYEEEE. The CDR3 DNA reads TGTGCCAGCAGCGGAACAGGGACCGGTGAAAAACTGTTTTTT. This translates into CASSGTGTGEKLFF.

This chain links TRBV29-1 with TRBJ2-1; D uncertain. Germline CDR1 and CDR2: SQVTM and ANQGSEA. With 6 bases removed from V and 1 base from J, the gap between germline ends came to 10 bases. This CDR3 has 13 amino acids. The CDR3 nucleotides are TGCAGCGTAGGTTCGGGTTCCTACAATGAGCAGTTCTTC. It encodes CSVGSGSYNEQFF.

The chain uses TRBV5-4 and TRBJ2-7, with D possibly TRBD1 on 6 matching bases. This CDR3 is built from 15 residues. Germline CDR1 is SGHNT and CDR2 is YYREEE (reference sequence). The V and J ends lost 7 bases and 3 bases respectively, with 20 bases between them. The CDR3 is CASGSGMGAHYEQYF. In DNA, the CDR3 is TGTGCCAGCGGATCAGGTATGGGGGCCCACTACGAGCAGTACTTC.

The count of this clone is one. Other DNA sequences within the sample encode an identical CDR3. The chain combines TRBV5-1 with TRBJ2-1; TRBD2 matches at 10 bases. Germline V gene lookup returns CDR1 SGHRS and CDR2 YFSETQ. The CDR3 is made up of 16 amino acids. J gave up 1 base and V 0 bases, and 1 base lay outside the gene matches. The CDR3 DNA sequence: TGCGCCAGCAGCTTGGCGGGACTAGCGTCCTACAATGAGCAGTTCTTC. Translation gives CASSLAGLASYNEQFF.

J is TRBJ2-3 and V is TRBV18; TRBD1 might be the D (6 bases). Germline V gene data show CDR1 as KGHSH and CDR2 as LQKENI. V shed 3 bases and J shed 0 bases, with 16 bases lying between them. This CDR3 contains 17 residues. The CDR3 is CASSPLPGQISTDTQYF. In DNA, the CDR3 is TGTGCCAGCTCACCTCTCCCTGGACAGATAAGCACAGATACGCAGTATTTT.

This chain connects TRBV18 to TRBJ2-3; 7 nucleotides align to TRBD1. V trimming: 4 bases; J trimming: 2 bases; junction bases outside the gene matches: 6. The CDR3 sequence is 15 residues long. Germline V CDR1 and CDR2: KGHSH, LQKENI. CDR3 region: CASSLGQALTDTQYF. CDR3 nucleotides: TGTGCCAGCTCACTCGGACAGGCCCTCACAGATACGCAGTATTTT. The variable domain in full, with the rest retrieved from reference TRBV18 and TRBJ2-3, is NAGVMQNPRHLVRRRGQEARLRCSPMKGHSHVYWYRQLPEEGLKFMVYLQKENIIDESGMPKERFSAEFPKEGPSILRIQQVVRGDSAAYFCASSLGQALTDTQYFGPGTRLTVL.

The J gene is TRBJ1-6, the V gene TRBV5-5; D unclear. Trimming cost V 0 bases and J 6 bases, with 10 bases left between them. Germline V gene data show CDR1 as SGHKS and CDR2 as YYEKEE (reference sequence). This CDR3 comprises 15 residues. The CDR3 sequence: CASSLEHSLNSPLHF. The CDR3 bases are TGTGCCAGCAGCTTGGAGCACTCCCTTAATTCACCCCTCCACTTT.

The chain is built from TRBV12-3 or TRBV12-4 and TRBJ2-5, with D unresolved. V was pared by 5 bases and J by 5 bases, with 12 bases between. There are 13 residues in the CDR3. CDR3 residues: CASSPRLMETQYF. The CDR3 DNA is TGTGCCAGCAGTCCCCGACTTATGGAGACCCAGTACTTC.

This chain joins TRBV5-5 and TRBJ1-2, with TRBD1 matching 9 bases. The CDR3 covers 15 residues. Germline CDR1 is SGHKS and CDR2 is YYEKEE (reference sequence). The V gene end was trimmed by 5 bases and the J gene end by 5 bases; junction bases not matched to a gene: 10. CDR3 in amino acids: CASSPSRDRVYGYTF. For the CDR3, the DNA is TGTGCCAGCAGTCCTTCAAGGGACAGGGTATATGGCTACACCTTC.

The V gene is TRBV25-1, the J gene TRBJ1-4, with D perhaps TRBD1 (6 bases). Germline V CDR1 and CDR2: MGHDK, SYGVNS. V lost 4 bases and J lost 4, with 10 bases in between. The CDR3 contains 14 residues. CDR3 amino acids: CASSATGSNEKLFF. DNA of the CDR3: TGTGCCAGCAGTGCAACAGGGAGTAATGAAAAACTGTTTTTT.

This clone was counted ten times or more. The chain recombines TRBV5-1 with TRBJ2-1; 15 bases fit TRBD2. Germline CDR1 reads SGHRS; CDR2 reads YFSETQ. This CDR3 comprises 18 residues. With V trimmed by 4 bases and J by 1 base, 6 bases remained unmatched. The CDR3 sequence is CASSIWTSGRGSYNEQFF. Here the CDR3 DNA reads TGCGCCAGCAGCATCTGGACTAGCGGGAGGGGTTCCTACAATGAGCAGTTCTTC. The full variable domain, rest sourced from reference TRBV5-1 and TRBJ2-1, is KAGVTQTPRYLIKTRGQQVTLSCSPISGHRSVSWYQQTPGQGLQFLFEYFSETQRNKGNFPGRFSGRQFSNSRSEMNVSTLELGDSALYLCASSIWTSGRGSYNEQFFGPGTRLTVL.

This clone was detected only a few times. This CDR3 is CASSFTSGTGRNTEAFF. CDR3 DNA: TGTGCCAGCAGTTTCACTTCGGGGACAGGGCGGAACACTGAAGCTTTCTTT. This rearrangement joins TRBV27 to TRBJ1-1; TRBD1 agrees at 9 bases. CDR1 is MNHEY and CDR2 is SMNVEV in the germline V gene (reference sequence). The CDR3 extends over 17 amino acids. J gave up 1 base and V 3 bases, and 9 bases lay outside the gene matches.

Remarks on this clone: This sample includes further DNA sequences coding for the same CDR3. The CDR3 sequence is CASSPSPGNQPQHF. CDR3 DNA sequence: TGTGCCAGCTCACCAAGCCCGGGCAATCAGCCCCAGCATTTT. This chain links TRBV18 with TRBJ1-5; D is unclear. The CDR3 length is 14 residues. CDR1 and CDR2 from the germline V gene are KGHSH and LQKENI. Trimming removed 2 bases from V and 2 bases from J, with 7 bases in between.